This is a list of T cell receptor beta chains from one sample in a study of CD4+ T cells in melanoma. Here immunoSEQ multiplex PCR was the method, and the copy in TCRdb shows in-frame clones only, minus some. The sample lists fewer than 15,000 clones, roughly 60% occurring once. Sequencing used cells from a culture (not recorded whether cultured in vitro). The receptors derive from a human donor with melanoma. CDR3s include the opening cysteine and the closing phenylalanine or tryptophan. D genes are given only for firm matches. Expanded clones are given a class, and other clones once, few, many or no size at all.

V gene: TRBV13; J gene: TRBJ2-7; clone size: -; D gene: -; CDR3 protein: CASSLAGTYEQYF; CDR3 DNA: TGTGCCAGCAGCTTAGCAGGAACGTACGAGCAGTACTTC
V gene: TRBV5-1; J gene: TRBJ2-3; clone size: -; D gene: -; CDR3 protein: CASSLGAGGYTDTQYF; CDR3 DNA: TGCGCCAGCAGCTTGGGGGCCGGGGGATACACAGATACGCAGTATTTT
V gene: TRBV4-1; J gene: TRBJ2-6; clone size: -; D gene: TRBD1; CDR3 protein: CASSQSTGVAGANVLTF; CDR3 DNA: TGCGCCAGCAGCCAATCTACAGGGGTCGCTGGGGCCAACGTCCTGACTTTC
V gene: TRBV7-9; J gene: TRBJ1-2; clone size: medium-sized; D gene: TRBD1; CDR3 protein: CASSFPGGNGYTF; CDR3 DNA: TGTGCCAGCAGCTTTCCAGGGGGAAATGGCTACACCTTC
V gene: TRBV11-2; J gene: TRBJ1-6; clone size: -; D gene: -; CDR3 protein: CASSSLSGSSPLHF; CDR3 DNA: TGTGCCAGCAGCTCCCTCTCAGGGAGTTCACCCCTCCACTTT
V gene: TRBV11-2; J gene: TRBJ2-1; clone size: -; D gene: -; CDR3 protein: CASSSLDEQFF; CDR3 DNA: TGTGCCAGCAGCTCACTTGATGAGCAGTTCTTC
V gene: TRBV5-1; J gene: TRBJ2-7; clone size: -; D gene: TRBD1; CDR3 protein: CASSLPRVGSSGTGGTYEQYF; CDR3 DNA: TGCGCCAGCAGCCTCCCCCGCGTGGGAAGTTCCGGGACAGGGGGCACCTACGAGCAGTACTTC
V gene: TRBV7-2; J gene: TRBJ1-3; clone size: -; D gene: TRBD1; CDR3 protein: CASSARRGQVGNTIYF; CDR3 DNA: TGTGCCAGCAGCGCTCGCAGGGGGCAGGTCGGAAACACCATATATTTT
V gene: TRBV9; J gene: TRBJ1-2; clone size: -; D gene: -; CDR3 protein: CASQSTGRGYTF; CDR3 DNA: TGTGCCAGCCAGTCGACGGGGCGAGGCTACACCTTC
V gene: TRBV2; J gene: TRBJ1-4; clone size: few; D gene: -; CDR3 protein: CASSVEATNEKLFF; CDR3 DNA: TGTGCCAGCAGTGTTGAGGCAACTAATGAAAAACTGTTTTTT
V gene: TRBV29-1; J gene: TRBJ1-6; clone size: -; D gene: TRBD1; CDR3 protein: CSARTGYNSPLHF; CDR3 DNA: TGCAGCGCCCGGACAGGGTATAATTCACCCCTCCACTTT
V gene: TRBV19; J gene: TRBJ2-2; clone size: -; D gene: TRBD2; CDR3 protein: CASSKLAGGPAGELFF; CDR3 DNA: TGTGCCAGTAGTAAACTAGCGGGGGGGCCAGCCGGGGAGCTGTTTTTT
V gene: TRBV29-1; J gene: TRBJ1-2; clone size: few; D gene: TRBD1; CDR3 protein: CSVQADRAYGYTF; CDR3 DNA: TGCAGCGTTCAGGCCGACAGGGCTTATGGATACACCTTC
V gene: TRBV5-1; J gene: TRBJ2-5; clone size: few; D gene: TRBD1; CDR3 protein: CASSLPHGTAQETQYF; CDR3 DNA: TGCGCCAGCAGCCTTCCCCACGGGACAGCCCAAGAGACCCAGTACTTC
V gene: TRBV6-1; J gene: TRBJ1-2; clone size: -; D gene: TRBD1; CDR3 protein: CASSEVLWDRLYGYTF; CDR3 DNA: TGTGCCAGCAGTGAAGTACTCTGGGACAGGCTTTATGGCTACACCTTC
V gene: TRBV5-1; J gene: TRBJ2-2; clone size: -; D gene: -; CDR3 protein: CASSPVPGGTNTGELFF; CDR3 DNA: TGCGCCAGCAGCCCAGTACCCGGGGGAACGAACACCGGGGAGCTGTTTTTT
V gene: TRBV9; J gene: TRBJ2-3; clone size: -; D gene: -; CDR3 protein: CASSVEGDTDTQYF; CDR3 DNA: TGTGCCAGCAGCGTAGAGGGGGACACAGATACGCAGTATTTT
V gene: TRBV7-9; J gene: TRBJ1-6; clone size: few; D gene: TRBD1; CDR3 protein: CASSLAAGGHSPLHF; CDR3 DNA: TGTGCCAGCAGCTTAGCGGCAGGGGGACATTCACCCCTCCACTTT
V gene: TRBV13; J gene: TRBJ2-1; clone size: once; D gene: -; CDR3 protein: CASSLDPGYSISSYNEQFF; CDR3 DNA: TGTGCCAGCAGCTTAGATCCAGGGTACAGTATAAGCTCCTACAATGAGCAGTTCTTC
V gene: TRBV5-1; J gene: TRBJ2-5; clone size: few; D gene: -; CDR3 protein: CASSLGQMSETQYF; CDR3 DNA: TGCGCCAGCAGCTTGGGACAGATGTCCGAGACCCAGTACTTC
V gene: TRBV27; J gene: TRBJ2-2; clone size: -; D gene: -; CDR3 protein: CASSLGRMETGELFF; CDR3 DNA: TGTGCCAGCAGTTTGGGAAGGATGGAGACCGGGGAGCTGTTTTTT
V gene: TRBV5-1; J gene: TRBJ1-5; clone size: few; D gene: TRBD1; CDR3 protein: CASSPVAGGDQPQHF; CDR3 DNA: TGCGCCAGCAGCCCCGTGGCAGGGGGCGATCAGCCCCAGCATTTT
V gene: TRBV2; J gene: TRBJ1-1; clone size: -; D gene: -; CDR3 protein: CASSQSGPNTEAFF; CDR3 DNA: TGTGCCAGCAGCCAGTCGGGACCTAACACTGAAGCTTTCTTT
V gene: TRBV7-9; J gene: TRBJ2-4; clone size: -; D gene: TRBD2; CDR3 protein: CASSPRGDIQYF; CDR3 DNA: TGTGCCAGCAGCCCACGGGGGGACATTCAGTACTTC
V gene: TRBV10-2; J gene: TRBJ2-3; clone size: -; D gene: TRBD2; CDR3 protein: CASTSGDTQYF; CDR3 DNA: TGCGCCAGCACTAGCGGAGATACGCAGTATTTT
V gene: TRBV6-6; J gene: TRBJ2-7; clone size: -; D gene: TRBD1; CDR3 protein: CASSWTGAASYEQYF; CDR3 DNA: TGTGCCAGCAGTTGGACAGGGGCCGCTTCCTACGAGCAGTACTTC
V gene: TRBV7-6; J gene: TRBJ2-7; clone size: few; D gene: TRBD2; CDR3 protein: CASSLEAGGGNEQYF; CDR3 DNA: TGTGCCAGCAGCTTAGAGGCGGGGGGCGGGAACGAGCAGTACTTC
V gene: TRBV20-1; J gene: TRBJ1-2; clone size: -; D gene: -; CDR3 protein: CSARSREGYTF; CDR3 DNA: TGCAGTGCTAGATCACGAGAGGGCTACACCTTC
V gene: TRBV5-1; J gene: TRBJ1-1; clone size: -; D gene: TRBD1; CDR3 protein: CASSPDRSNTEAFF; CDR3 DNA: TGCGCCAGCAGTCCGGACAGGTCGAACACTGAAGCTTTCTTT
V gene: TRBV5-1; J gene: TRBJ2-3; clone size: few; D gene: -; CDR3 protein: CASSGWGGADTQYF; CDR3 DNA: TGCGCCAGCAGCGGGTGGGGGGGCGCAGATACGCAGTATTTT
V gene: TRBV7-9; J gene: TRBJ2-3; clone size: -; D gene: -; CDR3 protein: CASSLLGSPTYTQYF; CDR3 DNA: TGTGCCAGCAGCCTCCTAGGGTCCCCAACCTATACGCAGTATTTT
V gene: TRBV7-2; J gene: TRBJ1-3; clone size: -; D gene: TRBD1; CDR3 protein: CASSRWRGTAGNTIYF; CDR3 DNA: TGTGCCAGCAGCCGATGGCGCGGGACAGCTGGAAACACCATATATTTT
V gene: TRBV5-1; J gene: TRBJ1-2; clone size: few; D gene: TRBD1; CDR3 protein: CASSLSGQGASGYTF; CDR3 DNA: TGCGCCAGCAGCCTATCCGGACAGGGGGCGTCTGGCTACACCTTC
V gene: TRBV5-1; J gene: TRBJ1-2; clone size: -; D gene: TRBD1; CDR3 protein: CASSSGQDPWYGYTF; CDR3 DNA: TGCGCCAGCAGCTCGGGACAGGACCCTTGGTATGGCTACACCTTC
V gene: TRBV7-9; J gene: TRBJ2-7; clone size: -; D gene: -; CDR3 protein: CASSLGSVGQYF; CDR3 DNA: TGTGCCAGCAGCTTAGGATCGGTAGGGCAGTACTTC
V gene: TRBV30; J gene: TRBJ1-6; clone size: once; D gene: TRBD1; CDR3 protein: CAWSAPGQYNSPLHF; CDR3 DNA: TGTGCCTGGAGTGCCCCGGGACAGTATAATTCACCCCTCCACTTT
V gene: TRBV6-5; J gene: TRBJ1-6; clone size: few; D gene: -; CDR3 protein: CASSPGQNSPLHF; CDR3 DNA: TGTGCCAGCAGTCCCGGGCAGAATTCACCCCTCCACTTT
V gene: TRBV11-2; J gene: TRBJ2-3; clone size: -; D gene: -; CDR3 protein: CASSLVRGDTQYF; CDR3 DNA: TGTGCCAGCAGCTTAGTCAGGGGAGATACGCAGTATTTT
V gene: TRBV7-8; J gene: TRBJ2-5; clone size: -; D gene: -; CDR3 protein: CASSRDSSRGTQYF; CDR3 DNA: TGTGCCAGCAGCCGGGACTCCAGCCGGGGGACCCAGTACTTC
V gene: TRBV19; J gene: TRBJ1-2; clone size: -; D gene: TRBD1; CDR3 protein: CASSTAGGLYGYTF; CDR3 DNA: TGTGCCAGTAGTACGGCAGGGGGCCTCTATGGCTACACCTTC
V gene: TRBV10-3; J gene: TRBJ1-1; clone size: few; D gene: TRBD1; CDR3 protein: CASSYSTGESEAFF; CDR3 DNA: TGTGCCAGCAGTTATTCAACAGGGGAGTCTGAAGCTTTCTTT
V gene: TRBV5-4; J gene: TRBJ2-5; clone size: -; D gene: -; CDR3 protein: CASSLVGYQETQYF; CDR3 DNA: TGTGCCAGCAGCTTGGTTGGTTACCAAGAGACCCAGTACTTC
V gene: TRBV15; J gene: TRBJ1-1; clone size: -; D gene: -; CDR3 protein: CATSRDKSEAFF; CDR3 DNA: TGTGCCACCAGCAGAGATAAATCGGAAGCTTTCTTT
V gene: TRBV2; J gene: TRBJ1-6; clone size: -; D gene: -; CDR3 protein: CASRWLGRNSPLHF; CDR3 DNA: TGTGCCAGCAGATGGCTGGGACGCAATTCACCCCTCCACTTT
V gene: TRBV2; J gene: TRBJ1-6; clone size: -; D gene: TRBD1; CDR3 protein: CASKQTGDYSPLHF; CDR3 DNA: TGTGCCAGCAAACAGACAGGGGACTATTCACCCCTCCACTTT
V gene: TRBV5-1; J gene: TRBJ1-6; clone size: few; D gene: -; CDR3 protein: CASKETQNSPLHF; CDR3 DNA: TGCGCCAGCAAAGAGACACAGAATTCACCCCTCCACTTT
V gene: TRBV30; J gene: TRBJ1-5; clone size: -; D gene: -; CDR3 protein: CAWSIQGLQPQHF; CDR3 DNA: TGTGCCTGGAGTATACAGGGATTACAGCCCCAGCATTTT
V gene: TRBV27; J gene: TRBJ2-1; clone size: -; D gene: TRBD2; CDR3 protein: CACKRGRTYNEQFF; CDR3 DNA: TGTGCCTGCAAGCGGGGGCGAACCTACAATGAGCAGTTCTTC
V gene: TRBV5-4; J gene: TRBJ2-2; clone size: few; D gene: -; CDR3 protein: CASSKGGDTGELFF; CDR3 DNA: TGTGCCAGCAGTAAGGGGGGAGACACCGGGGAGCTGTTTTTT
V gene: TRBV21-1; J gene: TRBJ1-1; clone size: -; D gene: -; CDR3 protein: CASSKVYQGAEAFF; CDR3 DNA: TGTGCCAGCAGCAAAGTTTACCAGGGTGCTGAAGCTTTCTTT
V gene: TRBV2; J gene: TRBJ1-1; clone size: few; D gene: -; CDR3 protein: CASSNRGDAEAFF; CDR3 DNA: TGTGCCAGCAGTAACAGAGGGGACGCTGAAGCTTTCTTT
V gene: TRBV7-9; J gene: TRBJ1-2; clone size: -; D gene: TRBD1; CDR3 protein: CASSLTGDYGYTF; CDR3 DNA: TGTGCCAGCAGCTTAACAGGGGACTATGGCTACACCTTC
V gene: TRBV7-8; J gene: TRBJ1-2; clone size: -; D gene: -; CDR3 protein: CASSLDIMGRGGYTF; CDR3 DNA: TGTGCCAGCAGCTTAGATATCATGGGACGAGGGGGCTACACCTTC
V gene: TRBV5-1; J gene: TRBJ2-3; clone size: -; D gene: -; CDR3 protein: CASRSSGQRTDTQYF; CDR3 DNA: TGCGCCAGCAGGTCCTCGGGACAACGCACAGATACGCAGTATTTT
V gene: TRBV11-2; J gene: TRBJ2-6; clone size: -; D gene: TRBD1; CDR3 protein: CASSPRPPGQHSGANVLTF; CDR3 DNA: TGTGCCAGCAGCCCGCGACCGCCGGGACAGCACTCTGGGGCCAACGTCCTGACTTTC